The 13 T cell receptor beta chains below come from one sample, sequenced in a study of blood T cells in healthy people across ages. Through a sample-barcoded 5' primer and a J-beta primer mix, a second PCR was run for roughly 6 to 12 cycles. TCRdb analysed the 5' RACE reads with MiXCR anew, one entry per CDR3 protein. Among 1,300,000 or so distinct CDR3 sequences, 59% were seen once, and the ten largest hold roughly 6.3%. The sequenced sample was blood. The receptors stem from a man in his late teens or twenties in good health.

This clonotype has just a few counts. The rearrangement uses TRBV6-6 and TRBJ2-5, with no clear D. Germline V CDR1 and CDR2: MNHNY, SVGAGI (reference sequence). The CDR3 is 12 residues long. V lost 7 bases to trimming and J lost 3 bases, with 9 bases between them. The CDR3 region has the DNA TGTGCCAGCACCTGGAATAAAGAGACCCAGTACTTC. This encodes CASTWNKETQYF.

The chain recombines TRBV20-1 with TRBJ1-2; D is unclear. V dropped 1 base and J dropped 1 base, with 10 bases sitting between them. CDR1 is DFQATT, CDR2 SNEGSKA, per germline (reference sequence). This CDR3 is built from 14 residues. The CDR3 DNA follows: TGCAGTGCTAGAGGTGGGAGCGTTAACTATGGCTACACCTTC. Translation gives CSARGGSVNYGYTF.

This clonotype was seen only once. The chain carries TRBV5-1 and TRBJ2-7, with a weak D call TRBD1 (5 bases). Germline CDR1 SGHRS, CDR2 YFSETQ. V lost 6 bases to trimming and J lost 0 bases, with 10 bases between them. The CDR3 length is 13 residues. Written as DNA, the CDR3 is TGCGCCAGCAAGGGCGACAGCTCCTACGAGCAGTACTTC. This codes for CASKGDSSYEQYF.

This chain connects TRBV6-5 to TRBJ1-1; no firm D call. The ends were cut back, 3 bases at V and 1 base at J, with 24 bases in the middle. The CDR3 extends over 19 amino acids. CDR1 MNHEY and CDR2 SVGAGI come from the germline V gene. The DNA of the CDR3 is TGTGCCAGCAGTTATAGGGTCAGAATCGACGCCGTGGGGAACACTGAAGCTTTCTTT. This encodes CASSYRVRIDAVGNTEAFF.

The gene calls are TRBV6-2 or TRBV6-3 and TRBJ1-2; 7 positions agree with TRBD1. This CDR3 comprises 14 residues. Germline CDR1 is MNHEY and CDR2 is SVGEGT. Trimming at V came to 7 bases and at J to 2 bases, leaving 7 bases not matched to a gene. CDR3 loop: CASTKGGYNYGYTF. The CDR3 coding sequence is TGTGCCAGCACCAAAGGGGGCTACAACTATGGCTACACCTTC.

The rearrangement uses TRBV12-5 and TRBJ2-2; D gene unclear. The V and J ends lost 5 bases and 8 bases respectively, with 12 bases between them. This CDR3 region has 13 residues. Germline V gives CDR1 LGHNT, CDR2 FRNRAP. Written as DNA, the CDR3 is TGTGCTAGTGGTCCCCCTATGAGTGGGGAGCTGTTTTTT. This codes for CASGPPMSGELFF.

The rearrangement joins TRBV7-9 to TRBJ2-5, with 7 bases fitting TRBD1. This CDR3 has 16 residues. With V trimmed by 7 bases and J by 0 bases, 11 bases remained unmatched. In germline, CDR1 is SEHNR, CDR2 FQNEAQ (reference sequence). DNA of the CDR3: TGTGCCAGCACCTCCTCCCGCAGGGGGTACCAAGAGACCCAGTACTTC. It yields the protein CASTSSRRGYQETQYF.

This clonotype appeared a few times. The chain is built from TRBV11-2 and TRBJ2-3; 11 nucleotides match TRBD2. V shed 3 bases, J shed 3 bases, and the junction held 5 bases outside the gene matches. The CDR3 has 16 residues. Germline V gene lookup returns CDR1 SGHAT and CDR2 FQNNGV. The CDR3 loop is CASSFQLAGATDTQYF. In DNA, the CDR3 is TGTGCCAGCAGCTTCCAACTAGCGGGAGCAACAGATACGCAGTATTTT. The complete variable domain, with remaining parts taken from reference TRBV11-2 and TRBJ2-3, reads EAGVAQSPRYKIIEKRQSVAFWCNPISGHATLYWYQQILGQGPKLLIQFQNNGVVDDSQLPKDRFSAERLKGVDSTLKIQPAKLEDSAVYLCASSFQLAGATDTQYFGPGTRLTVL.

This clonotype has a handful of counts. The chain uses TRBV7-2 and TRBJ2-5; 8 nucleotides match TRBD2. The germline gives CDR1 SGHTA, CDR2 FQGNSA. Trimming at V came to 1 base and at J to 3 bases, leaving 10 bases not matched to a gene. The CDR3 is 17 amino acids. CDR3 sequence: CASSLEYGGEAKETQYF. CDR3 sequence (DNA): TGTGCCAGCAGCTTAGAATACGGGGGGGAAGCCAAAGAGACCCAGTACTTC.

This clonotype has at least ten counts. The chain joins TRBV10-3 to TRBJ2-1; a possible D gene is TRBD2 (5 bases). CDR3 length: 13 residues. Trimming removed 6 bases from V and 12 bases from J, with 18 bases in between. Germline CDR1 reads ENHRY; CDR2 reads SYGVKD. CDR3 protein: CAIRAGGGERQFF. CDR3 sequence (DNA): TGTGCCATCAGGGCGGGCGGTGGAGAGAGGCAGTTCTTC.

In nucleotides, the CDR3 is TGCAGTGCCAAACGACTAGCGGGAGAATTTTATGAGCAGTTCTTC. As protein: CSAKRLAGEFYEQFF. The V and J genes are TRBV20-1 and TRBJ2-1, with 12 bases aligning to TRBD2. V shed 6 bases, J shed 8 bases, and the junction held 11 bases outside the gene matches. CDR3 length: 15 residues. Germline CDR1 is DFQATT and CDR2 is SNEGSKA (reference sequence).

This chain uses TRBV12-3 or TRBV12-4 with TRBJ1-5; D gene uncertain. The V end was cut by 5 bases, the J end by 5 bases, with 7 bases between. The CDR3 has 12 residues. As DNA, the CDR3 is TGTGCCAGCAGTCCGGGTGATCAGCCCCAGCATTTT. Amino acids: CASSPGDQPQHF.

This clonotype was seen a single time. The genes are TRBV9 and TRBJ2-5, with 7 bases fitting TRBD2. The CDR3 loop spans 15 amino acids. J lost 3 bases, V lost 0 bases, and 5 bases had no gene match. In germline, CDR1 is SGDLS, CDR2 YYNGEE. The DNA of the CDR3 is TGTGCCAGCAGCGTAGGGACCCGGGGGGAAGAGACCCAGTACTTC. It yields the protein CASSVGTRGEETQYF.